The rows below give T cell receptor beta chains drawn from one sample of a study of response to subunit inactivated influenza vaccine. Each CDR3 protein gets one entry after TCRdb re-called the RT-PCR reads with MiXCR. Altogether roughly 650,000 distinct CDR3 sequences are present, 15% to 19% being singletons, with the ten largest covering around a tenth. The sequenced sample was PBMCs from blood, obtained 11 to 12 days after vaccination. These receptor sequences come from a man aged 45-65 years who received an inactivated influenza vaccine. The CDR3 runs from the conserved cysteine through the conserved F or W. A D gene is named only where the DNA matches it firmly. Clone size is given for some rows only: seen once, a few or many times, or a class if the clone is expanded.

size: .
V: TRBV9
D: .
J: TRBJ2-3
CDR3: CASSVGYPDTQYF
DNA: TGTGCCAGCAGCGTAGGCTATCCAGATACGCAGTATTTT

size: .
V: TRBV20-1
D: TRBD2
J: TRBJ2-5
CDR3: CSASSLAGAQETQYF
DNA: TGCAGTGCTAGTTCCTTAGCGGGAGCCCAAGAGACCCAGTACTTC

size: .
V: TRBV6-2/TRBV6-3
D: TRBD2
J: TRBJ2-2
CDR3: CASRKGGDTGELFF
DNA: TGTGCCAGCAGGAAGGGAGGGGACACCGGGGAGCTGTTTTTT

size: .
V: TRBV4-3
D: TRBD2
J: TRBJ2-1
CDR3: CASRTLAGSSNEQFF
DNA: TGCGCCAGCAGAACCTTAGCGGGATCAAGCAATGAGCAGTTCTTC

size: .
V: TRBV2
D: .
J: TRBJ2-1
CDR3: CASSPWRGNYNEQFF
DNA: TGTGCCAGCAGCCCCTGGCGGGGAAACTACAATGAGCAGTTCTTC

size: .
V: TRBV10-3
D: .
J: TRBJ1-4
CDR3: CAISDREGPNEKLFF
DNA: TGTGCCATCAGTGATAGGGAGGGCCCGAATGAAAAACTGTTTTTT

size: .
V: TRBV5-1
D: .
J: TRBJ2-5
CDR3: CASSKDRQETQYF
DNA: TGCGCCAGCAGCAAGGACCGTCAAGAGACCCAGTACTTC

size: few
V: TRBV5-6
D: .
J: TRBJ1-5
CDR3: CASSRGQYSNQPQHF
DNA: TGTGCCAGCAGCCGAGGACAGTATAGCAATCAGCCCCAGCATTTT

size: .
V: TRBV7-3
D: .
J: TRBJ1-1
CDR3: CASSLQGKGTEAFF
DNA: TGTGCCAGCAGCTTACAGGGGAAGGGCACTGAAGCTTTCTTT

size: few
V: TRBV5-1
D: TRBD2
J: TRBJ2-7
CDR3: CASSSGTRNFVQYF
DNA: TGCGCCAGCAGCTCCGGGACTAGAAATTTCGTGCAGTACTTC

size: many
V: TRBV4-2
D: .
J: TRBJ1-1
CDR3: CASSQATDLSTEAFF
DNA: TGTGCCAGCAGCCAAGCCACGGACCTGAGCACTGAAGCTTTCTTT

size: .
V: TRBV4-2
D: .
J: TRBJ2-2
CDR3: CASSPQTGPNTGELFF
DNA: TGTGCCAGCAGCCCGCAGACTGGACCGAACACCGGGGAGCTGTTTTTT

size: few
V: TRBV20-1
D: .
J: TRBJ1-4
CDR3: CSAQKRGAEKLFF
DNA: TGCAGTGCCCAGAAGAGGGGCGCCGAAAAACTGTTTTTT

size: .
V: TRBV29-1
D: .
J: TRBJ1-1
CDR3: CSVEGYTEAFF
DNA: TGCAGCGTGGAGGGATACACTGAAGCTTTCTTT

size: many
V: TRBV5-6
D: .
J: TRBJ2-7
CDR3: CASSLKGISYEQYF
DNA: TGTGCCAGCAGCCTAAAGGGGATATCCTACGAGCAGTACTTC

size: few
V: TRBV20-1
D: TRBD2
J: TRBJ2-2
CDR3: CSARTSGRFAGELFF
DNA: TGCAGTGCGCGGACTAGCGGGAGATTCGCCGGGGAGCTGTTTTTT

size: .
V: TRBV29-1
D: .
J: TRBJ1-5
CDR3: CSVMVTGGDNQPQHF
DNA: TGCAGCGTAATGGTAACGGGGGGCGACAATCAGCCCCAGCATTTT

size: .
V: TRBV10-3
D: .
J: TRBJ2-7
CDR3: CAIRGGNGGYEQYF
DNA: TGTGCCATCAGGGGGGGCAATGGGGGCTACGAGCAGTACTTC

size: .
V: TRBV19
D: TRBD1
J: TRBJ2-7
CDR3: CASSPYGTGGYEQYF
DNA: TGTGCCAGTAGCCCATACGGGACAGGGGGTTACGAGCAGTACTTC

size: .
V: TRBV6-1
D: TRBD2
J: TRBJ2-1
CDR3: CASHRALAGVWNEQFF
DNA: TGTGCCAGCCACAGGGCACTAGCGGGAGTGTGGAATGAGCAGTTCTTC

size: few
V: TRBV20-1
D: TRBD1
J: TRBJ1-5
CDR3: CSASDREFFQPQHF
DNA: TGCAGTGCTTCGGACAGGGAGTTCTTCCAGCCCCAGCATTTT

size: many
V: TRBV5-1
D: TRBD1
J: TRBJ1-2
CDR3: CASSLATGVTYGYTF
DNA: TGCGCCAGCAGCTTGGCGACAGGGGTAACCTATGGCTACACCTTC

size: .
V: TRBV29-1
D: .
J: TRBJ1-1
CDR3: CSVTRTENTEAFF
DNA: TGCAGCGTGACCCGGACAGAGAACACTGAAGCTTTCTTT

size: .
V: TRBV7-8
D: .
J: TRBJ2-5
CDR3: CASSYYGSIQETQYF
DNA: TGTGCCAGCAGCTACTACGGCAGCATACAAGAGACCCAGTACTTC

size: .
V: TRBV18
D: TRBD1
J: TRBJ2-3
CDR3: CASSPQGANTDTQYF
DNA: TGTGCCAGCTCACCGCAGGGGGCGAACACAGATACGCAGTATTTT

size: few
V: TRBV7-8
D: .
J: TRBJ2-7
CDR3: CASSSNIDPTGYEQYF
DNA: TGTGCCAGCAGCTCGAACATCGACCCCACGGGGTACGAGCAGTACTTC

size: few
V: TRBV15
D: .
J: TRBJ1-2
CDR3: CATSRDLTRVYGYTF
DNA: TGTGCCACCAGCAGAGATCTGACTCGGGTCTATGGCTACACCTTC

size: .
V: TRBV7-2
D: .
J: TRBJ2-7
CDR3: CASSLRLLAANSYEQYF
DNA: TGTGCCAGCAGCCTCCGCCTCCTGGCGGCCAACTCCTACGAGCAGTACTTC

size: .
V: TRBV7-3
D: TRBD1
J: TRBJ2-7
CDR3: CASSQPFGTVTPYEQYF
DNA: TGTGCCAGCAGCCAACCGTTCGGGACAGTTACCCCCTACGAGCAGTACTTC

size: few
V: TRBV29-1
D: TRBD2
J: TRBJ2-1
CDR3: CSVARTSGVNEQFF
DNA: TGCAGCGTCGCTCGGACTAGCGGGGTGAATGAGCAGTTCTTC

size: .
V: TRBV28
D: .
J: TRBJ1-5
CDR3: CASSHPSKRNQPQHF
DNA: TGTGCCAGCAGCCATCCCAGCAAACGCAATCAGCCCCAGCATTTT

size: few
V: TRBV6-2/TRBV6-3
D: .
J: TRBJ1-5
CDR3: CASSPTGDLNQPQHF
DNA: TGTGCCAGCAGCCCAACAGGAGATCTAAATCAGCCCCAGCATTTT

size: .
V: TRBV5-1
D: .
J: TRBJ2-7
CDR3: CASSIRDPGSEQYF
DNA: TGCGCCAGCAGCATCAGGGACCCCGGGAGCGAGCAGTACTTC

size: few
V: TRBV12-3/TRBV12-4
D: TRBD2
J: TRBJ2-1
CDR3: CASSGRLAGHQFF
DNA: TGTGCCAGCAGCGGTCGACTAGCGGGACATCAGTTCTTC

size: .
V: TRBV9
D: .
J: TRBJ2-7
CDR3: CASSGFRDRGTYEQYF
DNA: TGTGCCAGCAGCGGATTCCGGGACCGGGGGACGTACGAGCAGTACTTC

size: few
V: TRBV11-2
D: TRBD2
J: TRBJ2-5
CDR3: CASSLQTSGGARMETQYF
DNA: TGTGCCAGCAGCTTACAGACTAGCGGGGGGGCACGAATGGAGACCCAGTACTTC

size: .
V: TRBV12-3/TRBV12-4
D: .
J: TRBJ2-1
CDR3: CASSQLLQQFF
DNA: TGTGCCAGCAGCCAACTCCTGCAGCAGTTCTTC

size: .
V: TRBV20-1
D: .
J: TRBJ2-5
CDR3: CSSERRGFFGTQYF
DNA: TGCAGTTCTGAGAGAAGAGGGTTTTTCGGGACCCAGTACTTC

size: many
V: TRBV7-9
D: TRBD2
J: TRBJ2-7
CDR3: CASSSGLAASYEQYF
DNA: TGTGCCAGCAGCTCGGGACTAGCGGCCTCCTACGAGCAGTACTTC

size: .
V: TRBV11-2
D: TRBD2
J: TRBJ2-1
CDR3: CASSLEGAREGYNEQFF
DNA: TGTGCCAGCAGCCTAGAAGGAGCGCGGGAGGGGTACAATGAGCAGTTCTTC

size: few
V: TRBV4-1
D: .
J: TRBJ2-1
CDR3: CASSQDRGRSRVEQFF
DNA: TGCGCCAGCAGCCAAGATCGGGGACGAAGTAGGGTCGAGCAGTTCTTC

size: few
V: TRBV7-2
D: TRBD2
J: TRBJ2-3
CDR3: CASSRTSGPTDTQYF
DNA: TGTGCCAGCAGCAGGACTAGCGGACCCACAGATACGCAGTATTTT

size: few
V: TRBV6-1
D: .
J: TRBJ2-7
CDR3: CASGTPTSYEQYF
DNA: TGTGCCAGCGGAACCCCCACCAGCTACGAGCAGTACTTC

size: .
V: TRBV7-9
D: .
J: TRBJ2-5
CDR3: CATSLGGQGTQYF
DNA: TGTGCCACCAGCTTAGGAGGGCAGGGGACCCAGTACTTC